Listed below are T cell receptor beta chains from one sample, sequenced in a study of cytomegalovirus exposure and HLA in healthy donors. TCRdb's copy holds only in-frame clones and misses some; the assay was immunoSEQ multiplex PCR. The sample includes around 120,000 clones, around 77% of them seen just once. The sample consisted of PBMCs. All receptors come from a human donor in good health. Each CDR3 is given with its conserved first and last residue. The order of the fields is V gene, clone size, D gene, J gene, CDR3 protein, CDR3 DNA. D genes are given only for firm matches. The size entry is marked missing in some rows and otherwise reads once, few, many or a size class.

>TRBV2|.|.|TRBJ2-4
CASRQDGDIQYF
TGTGCCAGCAGACAGGACGGTGACATTCAGTACTTC
>TRBV2|.|TRBD1|TRBJ1-2
CASSLGQGASGYTF
TGTGCCAGCAGTCTGGGACAGGGGGCAAGTGGCTACACCTTC
>TRBV7-6|.|TRBD2|TRBJ2-1
CASSLWTSSPNEQFF
TGTGCCAGCAGCCTTTGGACTAGTAGTCCAAATGAGCAGTTCTTC
>TRBV5-8|.|.|TRBJ2-7
CASSLGRVAYEQYF
TGTGCCAGCAGCTTGGGCAGGGTGGCCTACGAGCAGTACTTC
>TRBV28|once|TRBD2|TRBJ2-7
CASSSQGLAGDYEQYF
TGTGCCAGCAGCTCGCAGGGACTAGCGGGAGATTACGAGCAGTACTTC
>TRBV7-3|few|.|TRBJ2-3
CASSLIPERRTDTQYF
TGTGCCAGCAGCTTAATCCCAGAGCGGAGAACAGATACGCAGTATTTT
>TRBV18|few|.|TRBJ2-7
CASSRARTPYEQYF
TGTGCCAGCTCACGCGCTAGGACACCCTACGAGCAGTACTTC
>TRBV6-1|.|.|TRBJ2-7
CASSPATREQYF
TGTGCCAGCAGCCCCGCCACGAGAGAGCAGTACTTC
>TRBV5-1|.|.|TRBJ1-3
CASSPGTSGNTIYF
TGCGCCAGCAGCCCGGGGACATCAGGAAACACCATATATTTT
>TRBV28|.|TRBD1|TRBJ2-7
CASSLRPPPLTGGLSYEQYF
TGTGCCAGCAGTTTACGCCCCCCCCCACTGACAGGGGGCCTTTCCTACGAGCAGTACTTC
>TRBV6-5|few|.|TRBJ1-5
CASSPPGFGNQPQHF
TGTGCCAGCAGTCCGCCGGGGTTTGGCAATCAGCCCCAGCATTTT
>TRBV2|.|TRBD2|TRBJ2-3
CASRGTSGRGDTQYF
TGTGCCAGCAGGGGGACTAGCGGGAGGGGAGATACGCAGTATTTT
>TRBV5-5|.|TRBD1|TRBJ1-5
CASSSDRGQQPQHF
TGTGCCAGCAGCTCGGACAGGGGTCAACAGCCCCAGCATTTT